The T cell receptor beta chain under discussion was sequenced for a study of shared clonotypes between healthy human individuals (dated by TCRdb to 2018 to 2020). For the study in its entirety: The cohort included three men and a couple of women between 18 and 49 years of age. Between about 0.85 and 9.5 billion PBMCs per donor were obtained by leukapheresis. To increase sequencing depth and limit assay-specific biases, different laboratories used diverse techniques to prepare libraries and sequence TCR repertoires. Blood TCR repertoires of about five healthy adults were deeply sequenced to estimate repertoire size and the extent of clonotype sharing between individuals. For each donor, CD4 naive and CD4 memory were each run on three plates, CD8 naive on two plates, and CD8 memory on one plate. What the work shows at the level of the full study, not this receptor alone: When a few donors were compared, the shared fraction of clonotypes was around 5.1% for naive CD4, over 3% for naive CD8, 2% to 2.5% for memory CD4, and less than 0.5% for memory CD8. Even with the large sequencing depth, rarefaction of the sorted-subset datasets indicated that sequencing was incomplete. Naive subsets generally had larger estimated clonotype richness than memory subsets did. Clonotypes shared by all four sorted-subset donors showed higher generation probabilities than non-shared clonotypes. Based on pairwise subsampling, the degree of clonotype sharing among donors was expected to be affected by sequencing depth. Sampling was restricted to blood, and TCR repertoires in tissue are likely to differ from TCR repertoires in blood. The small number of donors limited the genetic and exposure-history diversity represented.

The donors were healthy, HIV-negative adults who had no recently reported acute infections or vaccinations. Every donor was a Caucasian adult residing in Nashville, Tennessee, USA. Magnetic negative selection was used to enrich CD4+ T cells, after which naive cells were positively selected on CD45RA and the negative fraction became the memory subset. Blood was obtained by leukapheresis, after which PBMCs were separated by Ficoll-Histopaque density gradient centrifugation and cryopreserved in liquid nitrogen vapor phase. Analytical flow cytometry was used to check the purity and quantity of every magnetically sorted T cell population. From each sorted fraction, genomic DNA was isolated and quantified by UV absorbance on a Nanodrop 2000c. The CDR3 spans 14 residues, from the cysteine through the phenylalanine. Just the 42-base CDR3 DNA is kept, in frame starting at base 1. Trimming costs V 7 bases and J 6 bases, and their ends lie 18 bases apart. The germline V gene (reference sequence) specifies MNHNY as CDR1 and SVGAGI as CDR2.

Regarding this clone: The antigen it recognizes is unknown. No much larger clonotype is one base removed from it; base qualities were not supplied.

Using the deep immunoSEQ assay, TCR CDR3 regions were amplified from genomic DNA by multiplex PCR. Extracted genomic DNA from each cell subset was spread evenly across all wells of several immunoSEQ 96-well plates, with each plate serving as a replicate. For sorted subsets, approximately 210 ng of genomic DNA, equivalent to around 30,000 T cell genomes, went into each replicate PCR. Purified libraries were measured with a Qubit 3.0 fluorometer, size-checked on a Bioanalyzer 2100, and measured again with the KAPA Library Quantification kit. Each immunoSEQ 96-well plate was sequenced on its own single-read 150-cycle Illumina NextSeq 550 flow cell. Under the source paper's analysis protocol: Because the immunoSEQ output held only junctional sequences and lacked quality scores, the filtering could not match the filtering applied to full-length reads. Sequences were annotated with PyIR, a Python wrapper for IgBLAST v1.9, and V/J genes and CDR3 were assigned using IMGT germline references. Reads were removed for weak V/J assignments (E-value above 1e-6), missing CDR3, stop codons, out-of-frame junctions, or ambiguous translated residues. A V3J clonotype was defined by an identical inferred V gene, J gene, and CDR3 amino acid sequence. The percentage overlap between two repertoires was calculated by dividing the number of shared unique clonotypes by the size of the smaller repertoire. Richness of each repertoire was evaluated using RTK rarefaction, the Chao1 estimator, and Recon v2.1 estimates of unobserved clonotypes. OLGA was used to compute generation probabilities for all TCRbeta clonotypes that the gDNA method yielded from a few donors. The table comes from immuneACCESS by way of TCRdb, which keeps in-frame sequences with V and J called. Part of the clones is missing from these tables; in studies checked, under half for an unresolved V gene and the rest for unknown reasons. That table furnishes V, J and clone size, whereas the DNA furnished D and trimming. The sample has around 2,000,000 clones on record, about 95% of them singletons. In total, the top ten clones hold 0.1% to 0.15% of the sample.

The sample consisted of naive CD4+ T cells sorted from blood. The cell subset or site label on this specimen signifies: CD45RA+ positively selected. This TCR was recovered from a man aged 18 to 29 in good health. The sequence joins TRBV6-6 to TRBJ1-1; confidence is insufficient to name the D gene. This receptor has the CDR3 CASIKSGGSAEAFF. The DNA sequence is TGTGCCAGCATTAAATCGGGCGGTTCTGCTGAAGCTTTCTTT.